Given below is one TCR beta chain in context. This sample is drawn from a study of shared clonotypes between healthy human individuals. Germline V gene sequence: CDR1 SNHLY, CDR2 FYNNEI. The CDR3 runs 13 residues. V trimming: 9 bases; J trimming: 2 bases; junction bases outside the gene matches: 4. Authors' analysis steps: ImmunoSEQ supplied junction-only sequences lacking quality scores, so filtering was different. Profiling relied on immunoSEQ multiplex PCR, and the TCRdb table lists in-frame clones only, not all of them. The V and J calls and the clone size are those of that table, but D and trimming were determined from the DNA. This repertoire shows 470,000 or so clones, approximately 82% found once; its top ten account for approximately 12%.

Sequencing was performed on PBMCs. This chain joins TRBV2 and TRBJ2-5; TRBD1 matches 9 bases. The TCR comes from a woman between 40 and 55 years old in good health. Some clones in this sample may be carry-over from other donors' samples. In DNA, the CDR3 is TGTGCCAGTAACAGGGGGCTTCAAGAGACCCAGTACTTC. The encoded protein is CASNRGLQETQYF.